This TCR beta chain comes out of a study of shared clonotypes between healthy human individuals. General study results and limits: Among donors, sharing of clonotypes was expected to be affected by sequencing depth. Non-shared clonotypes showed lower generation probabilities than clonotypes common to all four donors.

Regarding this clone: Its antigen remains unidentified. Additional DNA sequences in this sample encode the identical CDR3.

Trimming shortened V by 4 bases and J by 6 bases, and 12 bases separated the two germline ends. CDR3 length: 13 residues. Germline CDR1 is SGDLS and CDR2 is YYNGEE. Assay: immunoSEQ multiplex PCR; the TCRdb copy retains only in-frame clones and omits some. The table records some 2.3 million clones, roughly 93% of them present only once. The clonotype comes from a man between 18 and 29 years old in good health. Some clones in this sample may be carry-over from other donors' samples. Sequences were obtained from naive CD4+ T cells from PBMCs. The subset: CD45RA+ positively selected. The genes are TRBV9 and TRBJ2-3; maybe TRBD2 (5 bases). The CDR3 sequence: CASSPRTGDTQYF. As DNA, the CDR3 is TGTGCCAGCAGCCCCCGCACGGGGGATACGCAGTATTTT.